The 13 T cell receptor beta chains presented below share a single source sample, sequenced in a study of blood T cells in healthy people across ages. A second PCR, run for about 6 to 11 cycles, used a sample-barcoded 5' primer plus a J-beta primer mix. TCRdb reprocessed the 5' RACE reads with MiXCR, giving one entry per CDR3 protein. The sample includes under 950,000 distinct CDR3 sequences, about 20% of them seen just once. The sample taken for sequencing was blood. These receptors originate from a man in his 70s in good health.

This clonotype appeared a few times. The chain uses TRBV10-3 and TRBJ1-6; D ambiguous. The CDR3 totals 14 residues. Germline assignment: CDR1 ENHRY and CDR2 SYGVKD. V was cut by 5 bases and J by 8 bases, with 13 bases left in between. This CDR3 is CAISHGPRHSPLHF. CDR3 DNA: TGTGCCATCAGTCACGGGCCAAGACATTCACCCCTCCACTTT.

Worth noting for this clonotype: One end of the junction fails to match germline, which may point to a read error. This sequence joins TRBV3-1 and TRBJ2-4; D is uncertain. Germline CDR1 and CDR2: LGHDT and YNNKEL (reference sequence). This CDR3 is 12 amino acids long. The CDR3 nucleotides are TGTGCCAGCAGCGCGGTTGACGCCATTAAGTACTTC. It translates to CASSAVDAIKYF.

This clonotype has ten or more counts. The rearrangement uses TRBV28 and TRBJ1-3, with D hard to call. V dropped 1 base and J dropped 0 bases, with 1 base sitting between them. The CDR3 spans 13 residues. CDR1 and CDR2 from the germline V gene are MDHEN and SYDVKM. The CDR3 spells CASSLFSGNTIYF. DNA for the CDR3: TGTGCCAGCAGTTTATTCTCTGGAAACACCATATATTTT. The full variable domain, rest sourced from reference TRBV28 and TRBJ1-3, is DVKVTQSSRYLVKRTGEKVFLECVQDMDHENMFWYRQDPGLGLRLIYFSYDVKMKEKGDIPEGYSVSREKKERFSLILESASTNQTSMYLCASSLFSGNTIYFGEGSWLTVV.

The chain uses TRBV20-1 and TRBJ2-7; TRBD1 matches 8 bases. Germline trimming cut 7 bases from V and 4 bases from J; bases unmatched to any gene: 12. This CDR3 has 14 amino acids. The germline V gene encodes CDR1 DFQATT and CDR2 SNEGSKA (reference sequence). For the CDR3, the DNA is TGCAGTGTTTACCCCGGGACAGGTTCTTACGAGCAGTACTTC. Translated: CSVYPGTGSYEQYF.

This clonotype has just a few counts. The chain couples TRBV5-6 to TRBJ2-1; 12 bases are a match to TRBD2. The trim removed 2 bases at V and 0 bases at J, leaving 6 bases unmatched. CDR1 and CDR2 (germline): SGHDT, YYEEEE. The CDR3 is 18 amino acids. This CDR3 is CASSFRTSGVSSYNEQFF. Written as DNA, the CDR3 is TGTGCCAGCAGCTTTCGGACTAGCGGGGTCAGCTCCTACAATGAGCAGTTCTTC.

The rearrangement uses TRBV20-1 and TRBJ1-5; D remains unclear. The germline V gene encodes CDR1 DFQATT and CDR2 SNEGSKA (reference sequence). Trimming removed 5 bases from V and 3 bases from J, with 17 bases in between. This CDR3 has 15 amino acids. The CDR3 nucleotides are TGCAGTGCTGTCTCTCGGGTCCCTTTCAATCAGCCCCAGCATTTT. Residues: CSAVSRVPFNQPQHF.

The chain carries TRBV7-8 and TRBJ2-5; the match to TRBD2 covers 12 bases. The CDR3 spans 15 residues. Germline V CDR1 and CDR2: SGHVS, FQNEAQ. The V and J ends lost 8 bases and 1 base, in that order; junction bases with no gene match: 5. Here the CDR3 DNA reads TGTGCCAGCGGACTAGCGGGGAGCTTCCAAGAGACCCAGTACTTC. Amino acids: CASGLAGSFQETQYF.

The chain recombines TRBV3-1 with TRBJ1-5; weak D call: TRBD1 (6 bases). The germline gives CDR1 LGHDT, CDR2 YNNKEL (reference sequence). This CDR3 region has 13 residues. With 5 bases removed from V and 2 bases from J, the gap between germline ends came to 7 bases. The CDR3 sequence: CASSKGGNQPQHF. The CDR3 coding sequence is TGTGCCAGCAGCAAGGGGGGCAATCAGCCCCAGCATTTT.

The V and J genes are TRBV4-1 and TRBJ2-1; D may be TRBD2 (6 bases). The CDR3 covers 16 residues. V was pared by 4 bases and J by 4 bases, with 17 bases between. Germline CDR1 and CDR2: MGHRA and YSYEKL. CDR3 bases: TGCGCCAGCAGCCCCCAACCCGCGGGGTCATACAATGAGCAGTTCTTC. Protein: CASSPQPAGSYNEQFF.

The chain uses TRBV29-1 and TRBJ2-4; D perhaps matches TRBD1 (6 bases). This CDR3 comprises 16 residues. The V end was cut by 6 bases, the J end by 1 base, with 19 bases between. Germline values: CDR1 SQVTM, CDR2 ANQGSEA. The CDR3 here is CSVVLQGAVAKNIQYF. The CDR3 nucleotides read TGCAGCGTCGTACTACAGGGAGCAGTGGCCAAAAACATTCAGTACTTC. The whole variable domain, remainder taken from reference TRBV29-1 and TRBJ2-4, is SAVISQKPSRDICQRGTSLTIQCQVDSQVTMMFWYRQQPGQSLTLIATANQGSEATYESGFVIDKFPISRPNLTFSTLTVSNMSPEDSSIYLCSVVLQGAVAKNIQYFGAGTRLSVL.

This clonotype has a count of ten or more. The CDR3 here is CASSRDRALEQYV. The DNA of the CDR3 is TGTGCCAGCAGCCGGGACAGGGCCCTCGAGCAGTACGTC. The chain is built from TRBV11-2 and TRBJ2-7, with 9 bases fitting TRBD1. This CDR3 contains 13 residues. V lost 5 bases, J lost 6 bases, and 5 bases stayed unmatched. CDR1 and CDR2 (germline): SGHAT, FQNNGV.

This clonotype was seen a handful of times. The CDR3 DNA reads TGTGCCAGCAGCTTAGGTCCCGAAGGCTACACCATATATTTT. Amino acid sequence: CASSLGPEGYTIYF. The gene calls are TRBV7-2 and TRBJ1-3; D call uncertain. The germline V gene has CDR1 SGHTA and CDR2 FQGNSA. V lost 1 base and J 8 bases, leaving 12 bases between the germline ends. This CDR3 region has 14 residues.

Only a few counts were recorded for this clonotype. The chain couples TRBV28 to TRBJ1-1, with a weak D call TRBD1 (5 bases). From germline, CDR1 is MDHEN and CDR2 SYDVKM. The CDR3 runs to 13 residues. V was clipped by 7 bases and J by 6 bases, with 15 bases between them. CDR3 sequence (DNA): TGTGCCAGCATCGGGGCCCCGGCTCCTGAAGCTTTCTTT. This translates into CASIGAPAPEAFF.